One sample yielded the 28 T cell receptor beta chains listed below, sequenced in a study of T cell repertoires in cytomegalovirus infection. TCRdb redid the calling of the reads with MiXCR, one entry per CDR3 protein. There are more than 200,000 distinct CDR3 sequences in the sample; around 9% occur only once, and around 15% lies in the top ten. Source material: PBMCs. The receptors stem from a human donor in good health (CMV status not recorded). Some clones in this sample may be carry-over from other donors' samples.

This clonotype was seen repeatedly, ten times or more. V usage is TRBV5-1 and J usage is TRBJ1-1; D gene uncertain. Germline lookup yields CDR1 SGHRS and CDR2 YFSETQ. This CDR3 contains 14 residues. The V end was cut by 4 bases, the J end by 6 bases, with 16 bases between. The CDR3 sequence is CASSPQPLSAEAFF. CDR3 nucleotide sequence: TGCGCCAGCAGCCCACAGCCCCTAAGCGCTGAAGCTTTCTTT.

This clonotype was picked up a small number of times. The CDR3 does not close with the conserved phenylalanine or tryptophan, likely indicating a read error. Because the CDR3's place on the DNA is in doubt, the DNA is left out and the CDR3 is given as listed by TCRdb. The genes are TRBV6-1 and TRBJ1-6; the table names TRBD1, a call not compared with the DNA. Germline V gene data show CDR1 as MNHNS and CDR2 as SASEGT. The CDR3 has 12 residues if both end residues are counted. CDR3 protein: CASSPRSGQILV.

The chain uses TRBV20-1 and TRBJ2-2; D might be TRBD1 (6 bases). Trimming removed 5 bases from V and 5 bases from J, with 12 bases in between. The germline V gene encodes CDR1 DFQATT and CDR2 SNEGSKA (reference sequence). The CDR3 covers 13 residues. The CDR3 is CSAQPQGTGELFF. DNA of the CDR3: TGCAGTGCTCAGCCGCAGGGGACCGGGGAGCTGTTTTTT.

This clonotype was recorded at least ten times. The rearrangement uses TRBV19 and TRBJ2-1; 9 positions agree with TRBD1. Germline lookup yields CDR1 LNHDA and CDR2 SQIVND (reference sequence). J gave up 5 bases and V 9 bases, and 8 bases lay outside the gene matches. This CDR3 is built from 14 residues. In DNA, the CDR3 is TGTGCCAGCCGGGGGGACAGGGACAACAATGAGCAGTTCTTC. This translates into CASRGDRDNNEQFF.

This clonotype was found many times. CDR3 amino acids: CASSLRPGFTYEQYF. The CDR3 coding sequence is TGTGCCAGCAGCTTAAGGCCCGGGTTTACCTACGAGCAGTACTTC. The V and J genes are TRBV7-2 and TRBJ2-7; D remains unclear. CDR1 is SGHTA and CDR2 is FQGNSA in the germline V gene. CDR3 size: 15 residues. V was trimmed by 2 bases and J by 2 bases, leaving 13 bases between them.

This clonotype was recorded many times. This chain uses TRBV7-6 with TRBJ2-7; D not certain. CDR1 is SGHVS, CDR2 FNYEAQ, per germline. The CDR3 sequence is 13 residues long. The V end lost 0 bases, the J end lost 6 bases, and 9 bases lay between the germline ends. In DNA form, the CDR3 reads TGTGCCAGCAGCTTAGCGGATGTTAGCGAGCAGTACTTC. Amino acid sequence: CASSLADVSEQYF. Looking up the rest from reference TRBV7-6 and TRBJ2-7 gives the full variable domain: GAGVSQSPRYKVTKRGQDVALRCDPISGHVSLYWYRQALGQGPEFLTYFNYEAQQDKSGLPNDRFSAERPEGSISTLTIQRTEQRDSAMYRCASSLADVSEQYFGPGTRLTVT.

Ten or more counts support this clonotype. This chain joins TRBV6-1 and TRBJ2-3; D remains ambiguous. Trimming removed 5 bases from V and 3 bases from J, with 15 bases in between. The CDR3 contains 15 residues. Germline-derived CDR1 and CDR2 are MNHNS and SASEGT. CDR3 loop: CASSYNRLSTDTQYF. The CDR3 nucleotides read TGTGCCAGCAGTTACAACAGACTGTCAACAGATACGCAGTATTTT.

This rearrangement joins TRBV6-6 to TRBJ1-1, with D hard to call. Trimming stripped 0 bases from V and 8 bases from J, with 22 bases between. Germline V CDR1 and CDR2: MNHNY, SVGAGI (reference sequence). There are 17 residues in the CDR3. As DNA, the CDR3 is TGTGCCAGCAGTTACTCGGCTCGTCGGGCTTTGGATAGGGAAGCTTTCTTT. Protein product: CASSYSARRALDREAFF.

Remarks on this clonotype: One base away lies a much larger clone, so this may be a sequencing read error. The DNA for the CDR3 is TGTGTCAGCAGACAGGGGTTCAATCAGCCCCAGCATTTT. Amino acid sequence: CVSRQGFNQPQHF. V is TRBV7-2 and J is TRBJ1-5; 8 bases agree with TRBD1. The length of the CDR3 is 13 residues. The germline V gene encodes CDR1 SGHTA and CDR2 FQGNSA. The variable domain in full, completed from reference TRBV7-2 and TRBJ1-5, reads GAGVSQSPSNKVTEKGKDVELRCDPISGHTALYWYRQSLGQGLEFLIYFQGNSAPDKSGLPSDRFSAERTGGSVSTLTIQRTQQEDSAVYLCVSRQGFNQPQHFGDGTRLSIL.

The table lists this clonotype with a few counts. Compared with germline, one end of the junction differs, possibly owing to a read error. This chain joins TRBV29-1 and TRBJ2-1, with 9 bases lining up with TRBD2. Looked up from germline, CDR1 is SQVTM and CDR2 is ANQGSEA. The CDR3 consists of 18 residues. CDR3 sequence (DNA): TGCAGCGTCGAAGGGGTAGCGGGAGCTCTGAGCTCCTACAATGAGCAGTTCTTC. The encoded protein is CSVEGVAGALSSYNEQFF.

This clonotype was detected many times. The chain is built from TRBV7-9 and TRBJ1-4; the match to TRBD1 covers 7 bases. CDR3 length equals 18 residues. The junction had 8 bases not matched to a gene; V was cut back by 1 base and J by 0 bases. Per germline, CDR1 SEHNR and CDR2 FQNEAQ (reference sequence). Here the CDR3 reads CASSLGVQGKPTNEKLFF. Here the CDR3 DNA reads TGTGCCAGCAGCTTAGGTGTACAGGGGAAGCCAACTAATGAAAAACTGTTTTTT.

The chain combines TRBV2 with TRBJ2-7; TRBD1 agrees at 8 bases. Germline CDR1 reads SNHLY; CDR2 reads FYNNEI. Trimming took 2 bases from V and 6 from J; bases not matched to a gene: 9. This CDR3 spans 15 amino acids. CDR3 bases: TGTGCCAGCAGTGAAATCCTGGTGCAGGGGGCCGAGCAGTACTTC. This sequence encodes CASSEILVQGAEQYF.

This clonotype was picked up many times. The CDR3 loop reads CASSSTGVRNQPQHF. The CDR3 nucleotides are TGTGCCAGCAGCTCAACAGGGGTTCGCAATCAGCCCCAGCATTTT. The chain joins TRBV7-2 to TRBJ1-5; 7 bases fit TRBD1. Germline V lookup: CDR1 SGHTA, CDR2 FQGNSA. V gave up 4 bases and J gave up 2 bases; unmatched junction bases: 5. The CDR3 totals 15 residues.

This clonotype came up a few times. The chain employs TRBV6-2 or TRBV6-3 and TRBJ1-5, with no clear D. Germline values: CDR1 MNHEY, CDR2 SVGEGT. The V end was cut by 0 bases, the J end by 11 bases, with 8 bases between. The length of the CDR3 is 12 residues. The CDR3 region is CASSYSSRAQHF. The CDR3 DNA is TGTGCCAGCAGTTACTCGAGTCGGGCCCAGCATTTT.

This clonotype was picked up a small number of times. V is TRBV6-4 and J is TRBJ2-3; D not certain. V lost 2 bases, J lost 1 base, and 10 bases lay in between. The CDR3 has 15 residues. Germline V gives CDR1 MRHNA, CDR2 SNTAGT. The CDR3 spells CASSDDVTGTDTQYF. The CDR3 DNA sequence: TGTGCCAGCAGTGACGATGTAACGGGCACAGATACGCAGTATTTT.

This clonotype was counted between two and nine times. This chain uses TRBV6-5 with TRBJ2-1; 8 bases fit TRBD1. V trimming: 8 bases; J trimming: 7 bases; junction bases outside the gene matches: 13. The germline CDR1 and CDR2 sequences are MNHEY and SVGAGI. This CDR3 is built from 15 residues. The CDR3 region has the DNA TGTGCCAGCTCGAGGTCTGACAGGGGAAAAAATGAGCAGTTCTTC. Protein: CASSRSDRGKNEQFF.

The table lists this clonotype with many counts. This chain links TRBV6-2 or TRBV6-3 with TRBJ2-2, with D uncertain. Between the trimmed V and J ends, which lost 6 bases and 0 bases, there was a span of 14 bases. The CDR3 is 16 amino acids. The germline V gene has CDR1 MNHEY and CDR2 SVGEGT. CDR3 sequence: CASSHRAPANTGELFF. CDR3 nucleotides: TGTGCCAGCAGCCACCGGGCCCCCGCGAACACCGGGGAGCTGTTTTTT.

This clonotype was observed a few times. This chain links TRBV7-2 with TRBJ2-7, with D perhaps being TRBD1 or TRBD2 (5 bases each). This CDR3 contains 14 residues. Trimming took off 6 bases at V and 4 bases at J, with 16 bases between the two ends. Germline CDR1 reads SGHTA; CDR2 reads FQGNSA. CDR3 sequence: CASRPGTPNYEQYF. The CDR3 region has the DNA TGTGCCAGCAGACCCGGGACCCCGAATTACGAGCAGTACTTC.

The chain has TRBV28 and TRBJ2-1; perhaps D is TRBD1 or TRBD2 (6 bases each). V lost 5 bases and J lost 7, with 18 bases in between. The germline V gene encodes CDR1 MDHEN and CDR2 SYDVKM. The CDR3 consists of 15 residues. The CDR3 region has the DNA TGTGCCAGCAGTCTCGGAGGGGGTGGTCAGAATGAGCAGTTCTTC. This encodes CASSLGGGGQNEQFF. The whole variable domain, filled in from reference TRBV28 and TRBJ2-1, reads DVKVTQSSRYLVKRTGEKVFLECVQDMDHENMFWYRQDPGLGLRLIYFSYDVKMKEKGDIPEGYSVSREKKERFSLILESASTNQTSMYLCASSLGGGGQNEQFFGPGTRLTVL.

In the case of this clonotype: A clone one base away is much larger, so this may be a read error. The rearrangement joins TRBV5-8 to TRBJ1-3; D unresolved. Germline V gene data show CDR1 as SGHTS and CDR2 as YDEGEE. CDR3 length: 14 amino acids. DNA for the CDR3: TGTGCCAGCAGCCCAAGAAGCTCTGGAGACACCATATATTTT. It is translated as CASSPRSSGDTIYF.

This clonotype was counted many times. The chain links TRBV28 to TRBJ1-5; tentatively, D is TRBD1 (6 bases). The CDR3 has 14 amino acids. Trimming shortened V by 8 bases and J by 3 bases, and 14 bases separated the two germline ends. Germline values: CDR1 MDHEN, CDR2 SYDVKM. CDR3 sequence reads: CASLAQGNNQPQHF. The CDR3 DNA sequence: TGTGCCAGCCTCGCACAGGGAAACAATCAGCCCCAGCATTTT.

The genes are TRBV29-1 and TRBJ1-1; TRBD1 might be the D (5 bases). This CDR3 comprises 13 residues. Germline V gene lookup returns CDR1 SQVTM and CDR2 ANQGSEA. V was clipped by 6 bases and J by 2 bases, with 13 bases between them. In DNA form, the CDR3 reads TGCAGCGTCTCTATGGACACTAACACTGAAGCTTTCTTT. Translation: CSVSMDTNTEAFF.

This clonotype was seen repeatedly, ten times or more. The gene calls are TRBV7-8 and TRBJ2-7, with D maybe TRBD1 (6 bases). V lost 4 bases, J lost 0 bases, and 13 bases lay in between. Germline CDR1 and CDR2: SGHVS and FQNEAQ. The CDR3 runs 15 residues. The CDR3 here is CASSSGAGVSYEQYF. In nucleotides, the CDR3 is TGTGCCAGCAGCTCAGGAGCAGGGGTCTCCTACGAGCAGTACTTC.

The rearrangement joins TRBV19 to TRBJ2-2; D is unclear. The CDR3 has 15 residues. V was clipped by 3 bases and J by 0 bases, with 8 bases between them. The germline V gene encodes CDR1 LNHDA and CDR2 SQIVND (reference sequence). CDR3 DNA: TGTGCCAGTAGTATTGGGTCAGCGAACACCGGGGAGCTGTTTTTT. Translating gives CASSIGSANTGELFF.

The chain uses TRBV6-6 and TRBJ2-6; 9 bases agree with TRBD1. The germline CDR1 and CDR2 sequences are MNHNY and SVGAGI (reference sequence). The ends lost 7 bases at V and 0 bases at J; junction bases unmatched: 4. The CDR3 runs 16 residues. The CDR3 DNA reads TGTGCCAGCAACAGGGGGCATAACTCTGGGGCCAACGTCCTGACTTTC. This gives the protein CASNRGHNSGANVLTF.

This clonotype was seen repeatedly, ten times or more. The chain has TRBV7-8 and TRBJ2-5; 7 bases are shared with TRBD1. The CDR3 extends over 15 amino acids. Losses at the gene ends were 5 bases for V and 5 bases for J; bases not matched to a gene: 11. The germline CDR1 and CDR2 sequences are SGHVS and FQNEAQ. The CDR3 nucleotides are TGTGCCAGCAGCGTCATACAGGGGAGTAGGGAGACCCAGTACTTC. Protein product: CASSVIQGSRETQYF.

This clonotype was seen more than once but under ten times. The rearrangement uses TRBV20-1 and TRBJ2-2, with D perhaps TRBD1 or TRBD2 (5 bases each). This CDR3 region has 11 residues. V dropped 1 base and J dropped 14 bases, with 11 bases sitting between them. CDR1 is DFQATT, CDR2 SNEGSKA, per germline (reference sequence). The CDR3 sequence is CSARVGESLFF. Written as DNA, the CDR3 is TGCAGTGCTAGAGTGGGGGAGTCACTGTTTTTT.

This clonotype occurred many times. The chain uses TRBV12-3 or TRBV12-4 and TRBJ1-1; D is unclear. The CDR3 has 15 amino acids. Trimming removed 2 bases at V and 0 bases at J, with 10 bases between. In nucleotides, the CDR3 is TGTGCCAGCAGTTTAATTCCTGGCATGAACACTGAAGCTTTCTTT. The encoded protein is CASSLIPGMNTEAFF.